This TCR beta chain is from a study of T cell repertoires in ileal Crohn's disease. Data came from immunoSEQ multiplex PCR; TCRdb stores just in-frame clones and leaves some out. The sample has around 7,500 clones, 60% to 75% seen once; the top ten hold around a sixth. The ends were cut back, 3 bases at V and 5 bases at J, with 10 bases in the middle. The CDR3 has 13 residues. The germline V gene encodes CDR1 SQVTM and CDR2 ANQGSEA. The receptor comes from an adult with Crohn's disease. The V and J genes are TRBV29-1 and TRBJ1-4, with D maybe TRBD1 (6 bases). The sequencing sample was made of ileal tissue. The CDR3 DNA sequence: TGCAGCGTTGAGACAGGACCGAATGAAAAACTGTTTTTT. Translating it yields CSVETGPNEKLFF.